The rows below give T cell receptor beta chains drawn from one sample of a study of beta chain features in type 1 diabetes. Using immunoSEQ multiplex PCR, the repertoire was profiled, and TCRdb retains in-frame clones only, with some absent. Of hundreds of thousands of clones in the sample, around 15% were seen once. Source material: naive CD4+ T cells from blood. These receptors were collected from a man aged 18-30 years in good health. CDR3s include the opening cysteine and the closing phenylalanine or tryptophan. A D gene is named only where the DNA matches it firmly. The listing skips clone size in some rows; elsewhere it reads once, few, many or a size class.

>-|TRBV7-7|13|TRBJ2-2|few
CASSLGNTGELFF
TGTGCCAGCAGCTTAGGGAACACCGGGGAGCTGTTTTTT
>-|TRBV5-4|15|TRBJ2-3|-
CASSLKDRATDTQYF
TGTGCCAGCAGCTTGAAGGACAGAGCCACAGATACGCAGTATTTT
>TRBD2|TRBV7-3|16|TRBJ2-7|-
CASSYTPGLGQGEQYF
TGTGCCAGCAGCTATACCCCCGGACTAGGACAAGGCGAGCAGTACTTC
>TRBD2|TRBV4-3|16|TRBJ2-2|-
CASSQRLAGNTGELFF
TGCGCCAGCAGCCAAAGACTAGCGGGAAACACCGGGGAGCTGTTTTTT
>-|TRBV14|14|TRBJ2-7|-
CASSRQGFTDEQYF
TGTGCCAGCAGCCGCCAGGGTTTTACGGACGAGCAGTACTTC
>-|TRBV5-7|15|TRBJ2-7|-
CASSLSSGSSYEQYF
TGTGCCAGCAGCTTATCTTCAGGGAGCTCCTACGAGCAGTACTTC
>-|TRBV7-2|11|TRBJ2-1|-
CASSLVYEQFF
TGTGCCAGCAGCTTAGTCTATGAGCAGTTCTTC
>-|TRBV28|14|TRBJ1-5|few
CASQLNRGNQPQHF
TGTGCCAGCCAACTGAACCGTGGCAATCAGCCCCAGCATTTT
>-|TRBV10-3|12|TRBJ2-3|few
CAIRPPGSTQYF
TGTGCCATCAGACCCCCCGGTAGTACGCAGTATTTT
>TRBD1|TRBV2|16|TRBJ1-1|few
CASRDRGGASNTEAFF
TGTGCCAGCAGGGACAGGGGAGGCGCGTCGAACACTGAAGCTTTCTTT
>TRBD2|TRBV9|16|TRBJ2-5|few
CASSASSGSPGETQYF
TGTGCCAGCAGCGCGTCTAGCGGGAGTCCGGGAGAGACCCAGTACTTC
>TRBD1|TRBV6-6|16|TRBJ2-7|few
CASSPWPGQGTYEQYF
TGTGCCAGCAGTCCCTGGCCGGGACAGGGGACTTACGAGCAGTACTTC
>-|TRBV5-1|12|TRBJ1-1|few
CASGRLNTEAFF
TGCGCCAGCGGGAGATTGAACACTGAAGCTTTCTTT
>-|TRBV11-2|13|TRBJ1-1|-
CASSFSQNTEAFF
TGTGCCAGCAGCTTTTCTCAGAACACTGAAGCTTTCTTT
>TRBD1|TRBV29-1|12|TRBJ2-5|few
CSVNRGRETQYF
TGCAGCGTCAACAGGGGCCGGGAGACCCAGTACTTC
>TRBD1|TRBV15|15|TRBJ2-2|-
CATSRPDRDTGELFF
TGTGCCACCAGCCGCCCCGACAGGGACACCGGGGAGCTGTTTTTT
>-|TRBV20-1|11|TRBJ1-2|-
CSATQNYGYTF
TGCAGTGCTACACAGAACTATGGCTACACCTTC
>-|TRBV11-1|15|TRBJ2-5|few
CASSLGGRGAETQYF
TGTGCCAGCAGCTTAGGGGGCAGGGGAGCGGAGACCCAGTACTTC
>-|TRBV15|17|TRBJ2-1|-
CATSPKRHSASYNEQFF
TGTGCCACCAGCCCCAAAAGACATTCAGCCTCCTACAATGAGCAGTTCTTC
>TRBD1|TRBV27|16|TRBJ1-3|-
CASSSFPGQAGNTIYF
TGTGCCAGCAGTTCCTTCCCCGGACAGGCTGGAAACACCATATATTTT
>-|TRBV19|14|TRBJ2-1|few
CASSLRRTYNEQFF
TGTGCCAGTAGTCTACGGAGGACCTACAATGAGCAGTTCTTC
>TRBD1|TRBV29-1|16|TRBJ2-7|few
CSVGDRARSASYEQYF
TGCAGCGTTGGAGACAGGGCCCGAAGTGCCTCCTACGAGCAGTACTTC
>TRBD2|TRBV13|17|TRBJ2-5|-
CASSLAAAGESGETQYF
TGTGCCAGCAGCTTAGCGGCAGCGGGAGAGTCCGGAGAGACCCAGTACTTC
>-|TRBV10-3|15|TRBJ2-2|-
CATALLRSDTGELFF
TGTGCCACCGCGCTGCTGAGGTCCGACACCGGGGAGCTGTTTTTT
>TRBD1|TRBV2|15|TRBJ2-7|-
CASSGRTGGFYEQYF
TGTGCCAGCAGTGGCCGGACAGGGGGCTTCTACGAGCAGTACTTC
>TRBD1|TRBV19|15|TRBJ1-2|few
CASRGTGQGIDGYTF
TGTGCCAGTAGAGGAACGGGACAGGGAATAGATGGCTACACCTTC
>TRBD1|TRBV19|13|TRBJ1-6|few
CASMGAGGSPLHF
TGTGCCAGTATGGGGGCAGGGGGTTCACCCCTCCACTTT
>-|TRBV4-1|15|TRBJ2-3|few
CASTRSGWGTDTQYF
TGCGCCAGCACCCGCTCGGGGTGGGGCACAGATACGCAGTATTTT
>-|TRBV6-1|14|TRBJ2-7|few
CASSEVGGSYEQYF
TGTGCCAGCAGTGAGGTCGGCGGTTCCTACGAGCAGTACTTC
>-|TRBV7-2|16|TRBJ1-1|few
CASSLVGLGGGTEAFF
TGTGCCAGCAGCTTAGTAGGACTGGGGGGAGGCACTGAAGCTTTCTTT
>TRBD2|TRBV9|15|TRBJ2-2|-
CASSGGVKNTGELFF
TGTGCCAGCTCGGGAGGAGTAAAAAACACCGGGGAGCTGTTTTTT
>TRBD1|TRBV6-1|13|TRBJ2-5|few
CASSHTGVETQYF
TGTGCCAGCAGCCATACAGGGGTTGAGACCCAGTACTTC
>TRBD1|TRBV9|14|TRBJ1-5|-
CASSGQGGNQPQHF
TGTGCCAGCAGCGGACAGGGAGGCAATCAGCCCCAGCATTTT
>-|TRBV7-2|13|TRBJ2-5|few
CASSFSRQETQYF
TGTGCCAGCAGCTTTAGCCGCCAAGAGACCCAGTACTTC
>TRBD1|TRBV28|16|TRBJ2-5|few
CASSFRTGGARETQYF
TGTGCCAGCAGTTTCCGGACAGGGGGCGCACGGGAGACCCAGTACTTC
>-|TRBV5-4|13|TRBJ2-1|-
CASPQGGYNEQFF
TGTGCCAGCCCACAAGGCGGCTACAATGAGCAGTTCTTC
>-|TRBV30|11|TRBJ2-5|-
CAWQNKETQYF
TGTGCCTGGCAAAACAAAGAGACCCAGTACTTC
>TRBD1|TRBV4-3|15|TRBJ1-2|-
CASRKGQGAIYGYTF
TGCGCCAGCAGAAAGGGACAGGGGGCGATCTATGGCTACACCTTC
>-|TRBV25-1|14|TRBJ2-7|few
CASSEEVLAYEQYF
TGTGCCAGCAGTGAGGAGGTTTTGGCCTACGAGCAGTACTTC
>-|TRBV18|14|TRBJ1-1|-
CASSPWQGNTEAFF
TGTGCCAGCTCCCCTTGGCAGGGGAACACTGAAGCTTTCTTT
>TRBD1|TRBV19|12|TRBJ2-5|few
CASSTGTGTVYF
TGTGCCAGTAGTACCGGGACAGGCACCGTGTACTTC
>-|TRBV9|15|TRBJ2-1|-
CASSVEGHRTSEQFF
TGTGCCAGCAGCGTAGAGGGACACCGGACGAGTGAGCAGTTCTTC
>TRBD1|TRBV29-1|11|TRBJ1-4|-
CSVDWTGQLFF
TGCAGCGTTGACTGGACAGGGCAACTGTTTTTT
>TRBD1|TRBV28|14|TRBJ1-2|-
CASSAPGDSYGYTF
TGTGCCAGCAGCGCTCCAGGGGACAGCTATGGCTACACCTTC
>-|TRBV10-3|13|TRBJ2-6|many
CAIRDTGANVLTF
TGTGCCATCAGGGATACTGGGGCCAACGTCCTGACTTTC
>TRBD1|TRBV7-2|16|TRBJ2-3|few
CASSLIGTGGTDTQYF
TGTGCCAGCAGCTTAATCGGGACAGGTGGCACAGATACGCAGTATTTT
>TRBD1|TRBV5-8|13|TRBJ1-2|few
CASSPGTGYGYTF
TGTGCCAGCAGCCCGGGGACAGGGTACGGCTACACCTTC
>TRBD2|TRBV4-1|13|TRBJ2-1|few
CASSHGLANEQFF
TGCGCCAGCAGCCACGGACTAGCGAATGAGCAGTTCTTC
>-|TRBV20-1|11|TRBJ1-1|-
CSVEGGTEAFF
TGCAGTGTTGAGGGCGGCACTGAAGCTTTCTTT
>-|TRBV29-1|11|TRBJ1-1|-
CSVGLGGEAFF
TGCAGCGTGGGACTCGGCGGGGAAGCTTTCTTT
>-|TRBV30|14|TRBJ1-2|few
CAWSSTGAGRGYTF
TGTGCCTGGAGTTCGACAGGAGCCGGGCGAGGCTACACCTTC
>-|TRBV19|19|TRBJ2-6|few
CASSKRPGNYPSGANVLTF
TGTGCCAGTAGTAAGCGGCCGGGGAATTACCCCTCTGGGGCCAACGTCCTGACTTTC